The table lists the clone carrying this TCR beta chain with a count of one. Original processing methods: Researchers report that nucleated cell counts were estimated from reference gene primer amplification. Produced via immunoSEQ multiplex PCR; TCRdb's table is partial and in-frame only. V and J calls and clone size are copied from that table; D and trimming were computed from the DNA. The sample yields 110,000 or so clones, about 84% seen once. This entry comes from a study of blood T cell repertoires in COVID-19. The overall study: Sites in the United States, Italy and Spain provided acute and convalescent COVID-19 samples. From T cells, B-cell-depleted T cells, or PBMCs came the material, which was cDNA or gDNA.

The sample comprised peripheral blood. This receptor was identified in a man over 45 with acute or convalescent COVID-19.

This CDR3 reads CASSLAGGAYNEQFF. The CDR3 DNA follows: TGTGCCAGCAGCTTAGCGGGGGGGGCCTACAATGAGCAGTTCTTC. The chain couples TRBV5-4 to TRBJ2-1, with TRBD2 identical over 10 bases. Looked up from germline, CDR1 is SGHNT and CDR2 is YYREEE (reference sequence). V trimming: 2 bases; J trimming: 2 bases; junction bases outside the gene matches: 1. The CDR3 loop spans 15 amino acids.